This is a list of T cell receptor beta chains from one sample in a study of blood T cell repertoires in COVID-19. This table comes from immunoSEQ multiplex PCR, and its TCRdb copy is limited to in-frame clones, with some not included. The data contain around 100,000 clones, just under 85% of them singletons. Sequenced input: peripheral blood. These TCRs come from a woman older than 75 with active or convalescent COVID-19. CDR3s include the opening cysteine and the closing phenylalanine or tryptophan. Fields, in order: V gene, D gene, clone size, J gene, CDR3 protein, CDR3 DNA. A D gene is named only where the DNA matches it firmly. Expanded clones are given a class, and other clones once, few, many or no size at all.

v_call: TRBV19
d_call: -
clone_size: -
j_call: TRBJ1-1
cdr3_aa: CASSSSRYTEAFF
cdr3_nt: TGTGCCAGTAGTTCAAGCCGGTACACTGAAGCTTTCTTT

v_call: TRBV10-3
d_call: -
clone_size: -
j_call: TRBJ1-1
cdr3_aa: CAIRFKQGEGEAFF
cdr3_nt: TGTGCCATCAGATTTAAACAGGGAGAGGGTGAAGCTTTCTTT

v_call: TRBV7-9
d_call: TRBD1
clone_size: -
j_call: TRBJ2-2
cdr3_aa: CASSLDRGTGELFF
cdr3_nt: TGTGCCAGCAGCTTGGACAGGGGCACCGGGGAGCTGTTTTTT

v_call: TRBV3-1/TRBV3-2
d_call: -
clone_size: -
j_call: TRBJ1-1
cdr3_aa: CASSQVPLYTEAFF
cdr3_nt: TGTGCCAGCAGCCAAGTCCCGTTATACACTGAAGCTTTCTTT

v_call: TRBV15
d_call: -
clone_size: -
j_call: TRBJ1-6
cdr3_aa: CATSPRQLNNSPLHF
cdr3_nt: TGTGCCACCAGCCCTAGACAGTTAAATAATTCACCCCTCCACTTT

v_call: TRBV7-2
d_call: -
clone_size: -
j_call: TRBJ1-1
cdr3_aa: CASSWDTLGTINTEAFF
cdr3_nt: TGTGCCAGCAGCTGGGACACCCTAGGGACTATTAACACTGAAGCTTTCTTT

v_call: TRBV19
d_call: -
clone_size: -
j_call: TRBJ1-1
cdr3_aa: CASSIGLMDTTEAFF
cdr3_nt: TGTGCCAGTAGTATAGGGCTCATGGACACGACTGAAGCTTTCTTT

v_call: TRBV7-2
d_call: TRBD2
clone_size: -
j_call: TRBJ2-2
cdr3_aa: CASSPGPKAGGELFF
cdr3_nt: TGTGCCAGCAGCCCGGGCCCTAAAGCGGGAGGGGAGCTGTTTTTT

v_call: TRBV6-5
d_call: -
clone_size: -
j_call: TRBJ1-5
cdr3_aa: CASRSTGAVQPQHF
cdr3_nt: TGTGCCAGCAGATCGACAGGTGCAGTTCAGCCCCAGCATTTT

v_call: TRBV18
d_call: TRBD1
clone_size: -
j_call: TRBJ2-1
cdr3_aa: CASSSRDRGGGNEQFF
cdr3_nt: TGTGCCAGCTCATCCCGGGACAGGGGTGGAGGGAATGAGCAGTTCTTC

v_call: TRBV2
d_call: TRBD1
clone_size: few
j_call: TRBJ1-5
cdr3_aa: CASSWRTGGNQPQHF
cdr3_nt: TGTGCCAGCAGTTGGAGGACAGGGGGGAATCAGCCCCAGCATTTT

v_call: TRBV19
d_call: TRBD1
clone_size: -
j_call: TRBJ1-5
cdr3_aa: CASGQGPNQPQHF
cdr3_nt: TGTGCCAGTGGACAGGGCCCCAATCAGCCCCAGCATTTT

v_call: TRBV27
d_call: TRBD1
clone_size: once
j_call: TRBJ2-7
cdr3_aa: CASSPRQGTYEQYF
cdr3_nt: TGTGCCAGCAGTCCACGACAGGGAACCTACGAGCAGTACTTC

v_call: TRBV4-1
d_call: TRBD1
clone_size: -
j_call: TRBJ2-1
cdr3_aa: CASSQGTGAYEQFF
cdr3_nt: TGCGCCAGCAGCCAAGGGACAGGGGCATATGAGCAGTTCTTC

v_call: TRBV15
d_call: -
clone_size: -
j_call: TRBJ2-1
cdr3_aa: CATVAVSSYNEQFF
cdr3_nt: TGTGCTACGGTGGCGGTAAGCTCCTACAATGAGCAGTTCTTC

v_call: TRBV11-2
d_call: -
clone_size: -
j_call: TRBJ2-3
cdr3_aa: CASSPWRADTDTQYF
cdr3_nt: TGTGCCAGCAGCCCCTGGCGGGCTGACACAGATACGCAGTATTTT

v_call: TRBV7-2
d_call: -
clone_size: -
j_call: TRBJ2-7
cdr3_aa: CASSPDRTYEQYF
cdr3_nt: TGTGCCAGCAGCCCCGACAGGACCTACGAGCAGTACTTC

v_call: TRBV11-2
d_call: -
clone_size: -
j_call: TRBJ2-2
cdr3_aa: CASSLVTTSPGELFF
cdr3_nt: TGTGCCAGCAGCCTAGTGACTACATCCCCCGGGGAGCTGTTTTTT

v_call: TRBV28
d_call: TRBD1
clone_size: -
j_call: TRBJ1-1
cdr3_aa: CATRDRGLGGTEAFF
cdr3_nt: TGTGCCACAAGGGACAGGGGCCTAGGGGGCACTGAAGCTTTCTTT

v_call: TRBV19
d_call: -
clone_size: once
j_call: TRBJ2-1
cdr3_aa: CASSIALYNEQFF
cdr3_nt: TGTGCCAGTAGTATAGCTCTTTACAATGAGCAGTTCTTC

v_call: TRBV10-3
d_call: TRBD2
clone_size: -
j_call: TRBJ2-5
cdr3_aa: CAISGGLGPGETQYF
cdr3_nt: TGTGCCATCAGTGGGGGACTAGGGCCGGGGGAGACCCAGTACTTC

v_call: TRBV19
d_call: TRBD1
clone_size: -
j_call: TRBJ2-2
cdr3_aa: CASNIPGQGVTGELFF
cdr3_nt: TGTGCCAGTAATATACCGGGACAGGGGGTTACCGGGGAGCTGTTTTTT

v_call: TRBV6-5
d_call: -
clone_size: few
j_call: TRBJ2-7
cdr3_aa: CASGSYEQYF
cdr3_nt: TGTGCCAGCGGCAGCTACGAGCAGTACTTC

v_call: TRBV4-3
d_call: TRBD1
clone_size: -
j_call: TRBJ2-6
cdr3_aa: CASSQQGGTGANVLTF
cdr3_nt: TGCGCCAGCAGCCAACAAGGGGGCACTGGGGCCAACGTCCTGACTTTC

v_call: TRBV5-1
d_call: -
clone_size: -
j_call: TRBJ1-6
cdr3_aa: CASSLGASGGNNSPLHF
cdr3_nt: TGCGCCAGCAGCTTGGGGGCCTCCGGGGGGAATAATTCACCCCTCCACTTT

v_call: TRBV5-1
d_call: TRBD1
clone_size: few
j_call: TRBJ2-7
cdr3_aa: CASSRRTGDEQYF
cdr3_nt: TGCGCCAGCAGCCGACGGACAGGGGACGAGCAGTACTTC

v_call: TRBV5-1
d_call: -
clone_size: -
j_call: TRBJ1-2
cdr3_aa: CASSLVPQGGGYTF
cdr3_nt: TGCGCCAGCAGCTTGGTCCCTCAGGGAGGTGGCTACACCTTC

v_call: TRBV3-1/TRBV3-2
d_call: TRBD1
clone_size: -
j_call: TRBJ1-4
cdr3_aa: CASSPYRGKDEKLFF
cdr3_nt: TGTGCCAGCAGCCCTTACAGGGGGAAAGATGAAAAACTGTTTTTT

v_call: TRBV24-1
d_call: TRBD2
clone_size: -
j_call: TRBJ2-1
cdr3_aa: CATSDPRGTSGITNEQFF
cdr3_nt: TGTGCCACCAGTGATCCTCGCGGAACTAGCGGGATAACCAATGAGCAGTTCTTC

v_call: TRBV5-6
d_call: -
clone_size: -
j_call: TRBJ2-3
cdr3_aa: CASSLRKMGGLIDTQYF
cdr3_nt: TGTGCCAGCAGCTTGAGGAAAATGGGGGGGCTTATAGATACGCAGTATTTT

v_call: TRBV7-2
d_call: TRBD1
clone_size: -
j_call: TRBJ1-5
cdr3_aa: CASSLGQGVENQPQHF
cdr3_nt: TGTGCCAGCAGCTTAGGGCAGGGGGTTGAGAATCAGCCCCAGCATTTT

v_call: TRBV6-5
d_call: -
clone_size: once
j_call: TRBJ2-2
cdr3_aa: CASSRLAGELFF
cdr3_nt: TGTGCCAGCAGCCGGCTAGCCGGGGAGCTGTTTTTT

v_call: TRBV12-3/TRBV12-4
d_call: -
clone_size: -
j_call: TRBJ2-2
cdr3_aa: CASSSGSRELFF
cdr3_nt: TGTGCCAGCAGCTCAGGGTCCAGGGAGCTGTTTTTT

v_call: TRBV30
d_call: -
clone_size: -
j_call: TRBJ1-1
cdr3_aa: CAWHRRGGSTEAFF
cdr3_nt: TGTGCCTGGCACCGGAGGGGGGGTAGCACTGAAGCTTTCTTT

v_call: TRBV19
d_call: -
clone_size: -
j_call: TRBJ2-1
cdr3_aa: CASLRTGSSAYNEQFF
cdr3_nt: TGTGCCAGTCTGCGAACAGGGTCCTCCGCCTACAATGAGCAGTTCTTC

v_call: TRBV11-2
d_call: -
clone_size: -
j_call: TRBJ2-3
cdr3_aa: CASTDSGTDTQYF
cdr3_nt: TGTGCCAGCACGGACTCCGGAACAGATACGCAGTATTTT

v_call: TRBV27
d_call: TRBD2
clone_size: -
j_call: TRBJ2-3
cdr3_aa: CASSSFRTSGTDTQYF
cdr3_nt: TGTGCCAGCAGTTCGTTTAGGACTAGCGGCACAGATACGCAGTATTTT

v_call: TRBV3-1/TRBV3-2
d_call: TRBD1
clone_size: -
j_call: TRBJ1-2
cdr3_aa: CASSQEGTGGDYGYTF
cdr3_nt: TGTGCCAGCAGCCAAGAGGGGACAGGGGGCGACTATGGCTACACCTTC

v_call: TRBV10-3
d_call: TRBD1
clone_size: -
j_call: TRBJ1-1
cdr3_aa: CAISESGQGYTEAFF
cdr3_nt: TGTGCCATCAGTGAGTCGGGACAGGGCTACACTGAAGCTTTCTTT

v_call: TRBV28
d_call: -
clone_size: once
j_call: TRBJ1-1
cdr3_aa: CASGTGFGTEAFF
cdr3_nt: TGTGCCAGCGGTACAGGGTTTGGCACTGAAGCTTTCTTT

v_call: TRBV27
d_call: -
clone_size: -
j_call: TRBJ2-5
cdr3_aa: CASRLGQLTQETQYF
cdr3_nt: TGTGCCAGCAGACTCGGACAGCTCACCCAAGAGACCCAGTACTTC

v_call: TRBV4-2
d_call: TRBD1
clone_size: -
j_call: TRBJ1-4
cdr3_aa: CASSRAGTGNEKLFF
cdr3_nt: TGTGCCAGCAGCCGGGCCGGGACAGGAAATGAAAAACTGTTTTTT

v_call: TRBV28
d_call: TRBD2
clone_size: -
j_call: TRBJ2-7
cdr3_aa: CASSGGTSGTFSYEQYF
cdr3_nt: TGTGCCAGCAGTGGGGGGACTAGCGGGACCTTCTCCTACGAGCAGTACTTC

v_call: TRBV5-1
d_call: -
clone_size: few
j_call: TRBJ1-5
cdr3_aa: CASSSDGAEQPQHF
cdr3_nt: TGCGCCAGCAGCAGCGATGGGGCAGAGCAGCCCCAGCATTTT

v_call: TRBV27
d_call: TRBD1
clone_size: -
j_call: TRBJ2-3
cdr3_aa: CASSGQGTDTQYF
cdr3_nt: TGTGCCAGCAGCGGACAGGGCACAGATACGCAGTATTTT

v_call: TRBV7-9
d_call: -
clone_size: -
j_call: TRBJ1-1
cdr3_aa: CASSLNRAGTEAFF
cdr3_nt: TGTGCCAGCAGCTTAAACAGGGCGGGCACTGAAGCTTTCTTT

v_call: TRBV29-1
d_call: -
clone_size: once
j_call: TRBJ2-7
cdr3_aa: CSGRSSYEQYF
cdr3_nt: TGCAGCGGCCGGAGCTCCTACGAGCAGTACTTC

v_call: TRBV10-3
d_call: -
clone_size: -
j_call: TRBJ1-2
cdr3_aa: CAISESTIQTSRGYTF
cdr3_nt: TGTGCCATCAGTGAGTCGACTATTCAGACATCGCGCGGCTACACCTTC

v_call: TRBV6-2/TRBV6-3
d_call: -
clone_size: few
j_call: TRBJ2-3
cdr3_aa: CASSSSTDTQYF
cdr3_nt: TGTGCCAGCAGTTCGTCGACAGATACGCAGTATTTT

v_call: TRBV10-3
d_call: -
clone_size: -
j_call: TRBJ2-2
cdr3_aa: CAARGENTGELFF
cdr3_nt: TGTGCCGCCCGAGGCGAGAACACCGGGGAGCTGTTTTTT

v_call: TRBV30
d_call: TRBD1
clone_size: -
j_call: TRBJ1-6
cdr3_aa: CAWSWTGGSYNSPLHF
cdr3_nt: TGTGCCTGGAGTTGGACAGGGGGCTCCTATAATTCACCCCTCCACTTT

v_call: TRBV5-6
d_call: -
clone_size: -
j_call: TRBJ1-3
cdr3_aa: CASSLALERTPTGNTIYF
cdr3_nt: TGTGCCAGCAGCTTGGCCTTGGAGAGAACACCAACTGGAAACACCATATATTTT